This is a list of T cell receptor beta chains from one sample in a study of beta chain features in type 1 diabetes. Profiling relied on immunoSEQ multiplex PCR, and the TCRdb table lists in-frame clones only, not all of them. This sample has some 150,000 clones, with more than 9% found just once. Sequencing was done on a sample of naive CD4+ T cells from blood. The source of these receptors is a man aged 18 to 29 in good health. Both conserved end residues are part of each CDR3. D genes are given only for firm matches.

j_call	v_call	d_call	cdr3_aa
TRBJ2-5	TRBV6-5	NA	CASSYSFSVQETQYF
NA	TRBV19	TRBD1	CASSSWTGNEQYF
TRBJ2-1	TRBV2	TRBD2	CASTPGTTYNEQFF
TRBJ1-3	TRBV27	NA	CASSRLGGAAGNTIYF
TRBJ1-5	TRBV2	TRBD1	CASVDRVPNQPQHF
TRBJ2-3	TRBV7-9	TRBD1	CASSPRDSPIDTQYF
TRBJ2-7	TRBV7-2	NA	CASSSLYEQYF
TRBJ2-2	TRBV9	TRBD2	CASSVAGLATNTGELFF
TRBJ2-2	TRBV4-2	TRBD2	CASSQEGGLANTGELFF
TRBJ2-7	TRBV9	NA	CASSVGAAGPYEQYF
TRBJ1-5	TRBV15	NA	CATSRPYQPQHF
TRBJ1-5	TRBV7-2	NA	CASSYYNQPQHF
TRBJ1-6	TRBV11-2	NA	CASSRSPLGSSYNSPLHF
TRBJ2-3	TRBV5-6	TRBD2	CASSIQRGGSADTQYF
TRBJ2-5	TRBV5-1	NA	CASSLQAGPQETQYF
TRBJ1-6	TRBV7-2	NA	CASSLGQNNSPLHF